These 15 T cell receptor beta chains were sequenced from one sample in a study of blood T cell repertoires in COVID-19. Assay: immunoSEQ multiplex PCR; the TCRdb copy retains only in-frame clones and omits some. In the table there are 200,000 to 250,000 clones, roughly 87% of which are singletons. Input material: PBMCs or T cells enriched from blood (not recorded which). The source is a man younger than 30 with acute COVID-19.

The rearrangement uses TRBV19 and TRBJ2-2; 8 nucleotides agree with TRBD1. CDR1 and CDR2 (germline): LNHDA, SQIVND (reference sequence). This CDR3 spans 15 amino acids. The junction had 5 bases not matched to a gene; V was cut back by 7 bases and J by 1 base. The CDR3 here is CASKLDRENTGELFF. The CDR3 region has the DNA TGTGCCAGTAAGTTGGACAGGGAGAACACCGGGGAGCTGTTTTTT.

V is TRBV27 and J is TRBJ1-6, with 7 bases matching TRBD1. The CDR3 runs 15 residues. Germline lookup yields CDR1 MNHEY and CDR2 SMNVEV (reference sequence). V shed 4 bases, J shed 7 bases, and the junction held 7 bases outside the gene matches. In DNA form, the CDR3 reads TGTGCCAGCAGTTACCGGGACAGACTGAATTCACCCCTCCACTTT. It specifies CASSYRDRLNSPLHF.

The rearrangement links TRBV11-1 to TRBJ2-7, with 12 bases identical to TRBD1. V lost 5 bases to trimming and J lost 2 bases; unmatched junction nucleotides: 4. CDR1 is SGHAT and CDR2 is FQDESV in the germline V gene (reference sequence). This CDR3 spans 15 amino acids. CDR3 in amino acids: CASSPGTGGTYEQYF. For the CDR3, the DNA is TGTGCCAGCAGCCCCGGGACAGGGGGCACCTACGAGCAGTACTTC.

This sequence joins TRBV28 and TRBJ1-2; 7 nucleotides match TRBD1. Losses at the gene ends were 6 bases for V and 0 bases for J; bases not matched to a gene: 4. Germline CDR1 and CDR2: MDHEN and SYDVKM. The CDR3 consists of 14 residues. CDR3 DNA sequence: TGTGCCAGCAGACGCACAGGGGCTAACTATGGCTACACCTTC. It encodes CASRRTGANYGYTF.

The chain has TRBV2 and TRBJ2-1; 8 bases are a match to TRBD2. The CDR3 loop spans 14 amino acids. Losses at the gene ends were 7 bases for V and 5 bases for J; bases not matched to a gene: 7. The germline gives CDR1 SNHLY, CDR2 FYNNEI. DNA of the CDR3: TGTGCCAGCACGGGGACTAGGGGAGACAATGAGCAGTTCTTC. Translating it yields CASTGTRGDNEQFF. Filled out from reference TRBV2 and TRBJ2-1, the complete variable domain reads EPEVTQTPSHQVTQMGQEVILRCVPISNHLYFYWYRQILGQKVEFLVSFYNNEISEKSEIFDDQFSVERPDGSNFTLKIRSTKLEDSAMYFCASTGTRGDNEQFFGPGTRLTVL.

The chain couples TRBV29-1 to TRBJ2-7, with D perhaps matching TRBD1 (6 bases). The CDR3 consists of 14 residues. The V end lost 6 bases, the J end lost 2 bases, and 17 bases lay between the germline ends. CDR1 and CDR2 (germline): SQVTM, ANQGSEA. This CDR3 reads CSVAVGAGAYEQYF. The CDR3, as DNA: TGCAGCGTGGCCGTGGGGGCTGGAGCCTACGAGCAGTACTTC.

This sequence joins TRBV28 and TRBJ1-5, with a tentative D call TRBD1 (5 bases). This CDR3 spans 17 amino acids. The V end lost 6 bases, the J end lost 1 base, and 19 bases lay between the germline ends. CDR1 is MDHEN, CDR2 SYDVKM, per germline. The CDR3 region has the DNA TGTGCCAGCAGCCCCCCCGGGGGGGTTGGGAGCAATCAGCCCCAGCATTTT. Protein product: CASSPPGGVGSNQPQHF. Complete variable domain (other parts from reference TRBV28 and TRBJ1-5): DVKVTQSSRYLVKRTGEKVFLECVQDMDHENMFWYRQDPGLGLRLIYFSYDVKMKEKGDIPEGYSVSREKKERFSLILESASTNQTSMYLCASSPPGGVGSNQPQHFGDGTRLSIL.

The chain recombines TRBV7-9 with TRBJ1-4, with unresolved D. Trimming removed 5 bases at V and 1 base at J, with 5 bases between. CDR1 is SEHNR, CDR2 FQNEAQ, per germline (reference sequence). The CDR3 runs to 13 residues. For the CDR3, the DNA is TGTGCCAGCAGCCCCCTAACTAATGAAAAACTGTTTTTT. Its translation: CASSPLTNEKLFF.

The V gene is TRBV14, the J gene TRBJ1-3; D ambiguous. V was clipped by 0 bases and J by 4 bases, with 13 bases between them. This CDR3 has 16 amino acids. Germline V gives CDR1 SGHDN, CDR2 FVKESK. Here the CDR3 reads CASSQDWRPTGNTIYF. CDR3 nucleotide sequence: TGTGCCAGCAGCCAAGACTGGCGGCCCACAGGAAACACCATATATTTT. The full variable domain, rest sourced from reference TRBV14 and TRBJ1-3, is EAGVTQFPSHSVIEKGQTVTLRCDPISGHDNLYWYRRVMGKEIKFLLHFVKESKQDESGMPNNRFLAERTGGTYSTLKVQPAELEDSGVYFCASSQDWRPTGNTIYFGEGSWLTVV.

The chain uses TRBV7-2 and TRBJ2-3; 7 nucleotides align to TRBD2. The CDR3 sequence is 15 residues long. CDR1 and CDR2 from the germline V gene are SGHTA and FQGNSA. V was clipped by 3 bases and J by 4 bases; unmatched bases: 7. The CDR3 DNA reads TGTGCCAGCAGCTTCTTCGGACTAGTGGCAGATACGCAGTATTTT. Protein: CASSFFGLVADTQYF.

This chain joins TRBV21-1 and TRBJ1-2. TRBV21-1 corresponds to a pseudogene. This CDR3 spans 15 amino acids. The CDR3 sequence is CASSKGGQLNYGYTF. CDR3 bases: TGTGCCAGCAGCAAAGGAGGGCAGCTGAACTATGGCTACACCTTC.

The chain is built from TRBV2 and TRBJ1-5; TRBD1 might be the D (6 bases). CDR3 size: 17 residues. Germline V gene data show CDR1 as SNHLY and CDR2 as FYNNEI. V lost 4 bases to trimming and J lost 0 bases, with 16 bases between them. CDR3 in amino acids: CASSAGQPVHSNQPQHF. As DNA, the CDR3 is TGTGCCAGCAGTGCTGGACAGCCGGTCCATAGCAATCAGCCCCAGCATTTT.

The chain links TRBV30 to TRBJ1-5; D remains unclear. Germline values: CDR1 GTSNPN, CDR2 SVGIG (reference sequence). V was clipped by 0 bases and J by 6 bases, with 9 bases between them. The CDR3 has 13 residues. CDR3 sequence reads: CAWSVSRGQPQHF. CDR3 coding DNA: TGTGCCTGGAGTGTAAGCCGAGGTCAGCCCCAGCATTTT.

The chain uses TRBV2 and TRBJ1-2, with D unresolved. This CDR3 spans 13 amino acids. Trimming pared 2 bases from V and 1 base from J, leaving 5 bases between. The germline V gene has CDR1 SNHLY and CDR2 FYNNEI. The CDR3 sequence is CASSERLNYGYTF. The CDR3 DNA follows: TGTGCCAGCAGTGAAAGACTTAACTATGGCTACACCTTC. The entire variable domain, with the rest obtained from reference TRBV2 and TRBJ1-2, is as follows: EPEVTQTPSHQVTQMGQEVILRCVPISNHLYFYWYRQILGQKVEFLVSFYNNEISEKSEIFDDQFSVERPDGSNFTLKIRSTKLEDSAMYFCASSERLNYGYTFGSGTRLTVV.

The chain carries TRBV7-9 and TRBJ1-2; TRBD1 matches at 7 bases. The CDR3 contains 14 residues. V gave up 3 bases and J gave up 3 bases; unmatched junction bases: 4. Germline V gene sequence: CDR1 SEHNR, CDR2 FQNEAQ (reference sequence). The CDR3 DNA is TGTGCCAGCAGCTTGGAAGGGGGCGACTATGGCTACACCTTC. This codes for CASSLEGGDYGYTF.